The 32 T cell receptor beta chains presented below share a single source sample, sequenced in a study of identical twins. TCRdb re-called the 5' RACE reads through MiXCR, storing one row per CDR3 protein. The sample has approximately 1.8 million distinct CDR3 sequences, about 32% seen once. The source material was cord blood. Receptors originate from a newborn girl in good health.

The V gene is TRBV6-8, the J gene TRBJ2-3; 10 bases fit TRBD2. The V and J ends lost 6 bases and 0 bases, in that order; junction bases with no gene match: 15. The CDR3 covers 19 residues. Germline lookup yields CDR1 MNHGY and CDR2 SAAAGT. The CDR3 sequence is CASSASSSGGETSTDTQYF. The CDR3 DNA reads TGTGCCAGCAGCGCCTCATCTAGCGGGGGAGAAACTAGCACAGATACGCAGTATTTT.

CDR3 protein: CASSLDGSRWLGDTQYF. CDR3 DNA: TGTGCCAGCAGCTTAGATGGTTCTAGGTGGTTAGGAGATACGCAGTATTTT. The genes are TRBV11-2 and TRBJ2-3; D is unclear. Germline V lookup: CDR1 SGHAT, CDR2 FQNNGV. The CDR3 extends over 17 amino acids. Trimming stripped 0 bases from V and 5 bases from J, with 18 bases between.

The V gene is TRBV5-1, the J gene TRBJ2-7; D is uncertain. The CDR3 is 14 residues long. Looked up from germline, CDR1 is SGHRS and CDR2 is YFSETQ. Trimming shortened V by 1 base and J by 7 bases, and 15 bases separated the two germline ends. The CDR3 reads CASSLQTSPKEQYF. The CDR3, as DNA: TGCGCCAGCAGCTTGCAAACTTCCCCTAAGGAGCAGTACTTC.

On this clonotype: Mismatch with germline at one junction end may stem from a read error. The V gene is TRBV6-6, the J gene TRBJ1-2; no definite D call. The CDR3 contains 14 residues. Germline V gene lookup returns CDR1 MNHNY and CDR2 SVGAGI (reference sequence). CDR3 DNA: TGTGCCAGCAGGCTACGCTCCGCTCTCTATGGCTGCACCTTC. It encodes CASRLRSALYGCTF.

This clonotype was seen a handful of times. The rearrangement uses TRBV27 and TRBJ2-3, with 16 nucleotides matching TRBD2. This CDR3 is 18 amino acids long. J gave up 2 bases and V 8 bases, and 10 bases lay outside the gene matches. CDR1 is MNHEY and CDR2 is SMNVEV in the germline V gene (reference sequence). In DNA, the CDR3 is TGTGCCAGCCGCTTGGGACTAGCGGGGGGGCCTAACACAGATACGCAGTATTTT. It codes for CASRLGLAGGPNTDTQYF.

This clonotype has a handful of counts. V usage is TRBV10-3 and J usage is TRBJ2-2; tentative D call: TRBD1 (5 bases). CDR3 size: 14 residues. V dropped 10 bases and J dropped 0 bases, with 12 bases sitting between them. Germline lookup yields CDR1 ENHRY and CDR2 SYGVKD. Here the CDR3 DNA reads TGTGCCACCCAAGGGGTCGCGAACACCGGGGAGCTGTTTTTT. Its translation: CATQGVANTGELFF.

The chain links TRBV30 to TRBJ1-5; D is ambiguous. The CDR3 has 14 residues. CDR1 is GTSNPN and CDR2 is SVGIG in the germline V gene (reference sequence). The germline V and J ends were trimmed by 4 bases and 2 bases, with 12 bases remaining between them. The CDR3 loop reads CAWTPNLGNQPQHF. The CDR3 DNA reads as TGTGCCTGGACACCTAATTTGGGCAATCAGCCCCAGCATTTT. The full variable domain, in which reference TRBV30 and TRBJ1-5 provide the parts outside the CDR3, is SQTIHQWPATLVQPVGSPLSLECTVEGTSNPNLYWYRQAAGRGLQLLFYSVGIGQISSEVPQNLSASRPQDRQFILSSKKLLLSDSGFYLCAWTPNLGNQPQHFGDGTRLSIL.

The DNA for the CDR3 is TGTGCCAGCAGTCAGGGACTAGCGGGAGGGAAGGTCCCTAGCACAGATACGCAGTATTTT. It codes for CASSQGLAGGKVPSTDTQYF. The chain employs TRBV27 and TRBJ2-3; 16 nucleotides agree with TRBD2. V shed 5 bases, J shed 0 bases, and the junction held 11 bases outside the gene matches. The CDR3 consists of 20 residues. Germline V gene sequence: CDR1 MNHEY, CDR2 SMNVEV (reference sequence).

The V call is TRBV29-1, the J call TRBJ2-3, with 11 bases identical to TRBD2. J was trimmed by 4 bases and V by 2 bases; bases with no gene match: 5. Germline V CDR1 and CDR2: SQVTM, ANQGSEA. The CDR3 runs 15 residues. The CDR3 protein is CSVERGTSGADTQYF. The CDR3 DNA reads TGCAGCGTTGAAAGGGGGACTAGCGGCGCAGATACGCAGTATTTT.

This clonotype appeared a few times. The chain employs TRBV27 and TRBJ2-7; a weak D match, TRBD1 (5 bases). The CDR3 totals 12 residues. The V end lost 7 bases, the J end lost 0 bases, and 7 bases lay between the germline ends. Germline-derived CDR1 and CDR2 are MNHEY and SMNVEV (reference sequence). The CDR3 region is CASKGPSYEQYF. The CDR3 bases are TGTGCCAGCAAGGGGCCCTCCTACGAGCAGTACTTC.

The chain's CDR3 is CASSERAGVSEQYF. In DNA form, the CDR3 reads TGTGCCAGCAGTGAAAGAGCGGGAGTCTCCGAGCAGTACTTC. This sequence joins TRBV6-1 and TRBJ2-7; TRBD2 agrees at 8 bases. Per germline, CDR1 MNHNS and CDR2 SASEGT. The junction had 6 bases not matched to a gene; V was cut back by 2 bases and J by 6 bases. This CDR3 is 14 amino acids long.

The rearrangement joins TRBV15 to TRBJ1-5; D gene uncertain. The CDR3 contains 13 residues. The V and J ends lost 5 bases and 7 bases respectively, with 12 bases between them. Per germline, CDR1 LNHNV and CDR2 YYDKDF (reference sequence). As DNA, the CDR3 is TGTGCCACCAGCGGGAGGATAGGACAGCCCCAGCATTTT. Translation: CATSGRIGQPQHF.

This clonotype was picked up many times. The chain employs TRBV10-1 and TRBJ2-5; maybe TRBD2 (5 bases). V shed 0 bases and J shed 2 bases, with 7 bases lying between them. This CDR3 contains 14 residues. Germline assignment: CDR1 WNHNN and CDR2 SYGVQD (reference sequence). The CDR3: CASSESSGQETQYF. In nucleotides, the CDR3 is TGCGCCAGCAGTGAGTCGTCGGGGCAAGAGACCCAGTACTTC.

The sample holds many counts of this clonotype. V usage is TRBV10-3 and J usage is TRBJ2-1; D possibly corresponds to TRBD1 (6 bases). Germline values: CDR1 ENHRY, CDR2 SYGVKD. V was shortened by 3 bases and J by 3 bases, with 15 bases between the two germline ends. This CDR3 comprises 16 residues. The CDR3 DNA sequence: TGTGCCATCAGTGACTCCACAGGGAAAAGCTACAATGAGCAGTTCTTC. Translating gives CAISDSTGKSYNEQFF.

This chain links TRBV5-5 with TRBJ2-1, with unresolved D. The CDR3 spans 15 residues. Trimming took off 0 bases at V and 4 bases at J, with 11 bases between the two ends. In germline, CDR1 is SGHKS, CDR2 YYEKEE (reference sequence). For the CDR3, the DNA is TGTGCCAGCAGCTTGGTTCGATCTAGGTACAATGAGCAGTTCTTC. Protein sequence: CASSLVRSRYNEQFF.

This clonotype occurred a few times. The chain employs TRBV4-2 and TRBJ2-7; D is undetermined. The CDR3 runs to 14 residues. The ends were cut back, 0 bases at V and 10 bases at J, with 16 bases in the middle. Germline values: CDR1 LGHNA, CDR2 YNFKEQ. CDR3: CASSQDFQKKTQYF. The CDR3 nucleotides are TGTGCCAGCAGCCAAGATTTCCAGAAAAAAACCCAGTACTTC.

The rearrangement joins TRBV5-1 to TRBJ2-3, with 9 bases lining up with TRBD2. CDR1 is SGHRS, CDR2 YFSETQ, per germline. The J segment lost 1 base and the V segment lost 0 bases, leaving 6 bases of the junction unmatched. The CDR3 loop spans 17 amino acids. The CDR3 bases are TGCGCCAGCAGCTTGGAGGGTAGCGGGAGAGGCACAGATACGCAGTATTTT. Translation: CASSLEGSGRGTDTQYF.

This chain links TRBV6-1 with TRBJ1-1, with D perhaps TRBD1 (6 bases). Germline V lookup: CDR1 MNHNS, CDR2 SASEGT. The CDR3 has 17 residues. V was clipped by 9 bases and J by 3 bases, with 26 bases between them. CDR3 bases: TGTGCCAGTTACCCCTTCCATTTCGGGGCAGGGGACACTGAAGCTTTCTTT. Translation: CASYPFHFGAGDTEAFF.

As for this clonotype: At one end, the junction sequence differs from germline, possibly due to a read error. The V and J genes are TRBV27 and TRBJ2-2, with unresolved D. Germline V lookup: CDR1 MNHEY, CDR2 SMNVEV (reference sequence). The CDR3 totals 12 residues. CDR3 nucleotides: TGTGTCAGCAGTTTTAGCACCGGGGAGCTGTTTTTT. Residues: CVSSFSTGELFF.

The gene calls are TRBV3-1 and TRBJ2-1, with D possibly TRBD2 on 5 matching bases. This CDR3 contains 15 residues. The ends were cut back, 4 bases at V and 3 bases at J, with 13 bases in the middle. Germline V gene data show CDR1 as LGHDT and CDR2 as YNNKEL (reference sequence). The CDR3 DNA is TGTGCCAGCAGCCCCCTACTGAGCGGCTACAATGAGCAGTTCTTC. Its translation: CASSPLLSGYNEQFF.

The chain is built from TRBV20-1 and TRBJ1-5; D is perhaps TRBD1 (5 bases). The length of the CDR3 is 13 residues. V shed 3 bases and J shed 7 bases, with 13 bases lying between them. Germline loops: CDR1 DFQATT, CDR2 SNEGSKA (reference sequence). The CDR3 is CSARELPGQPQHF. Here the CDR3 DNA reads TGCAGTGCTAGGGAATTACCAGGGCAGCCCCAGCATTTT.

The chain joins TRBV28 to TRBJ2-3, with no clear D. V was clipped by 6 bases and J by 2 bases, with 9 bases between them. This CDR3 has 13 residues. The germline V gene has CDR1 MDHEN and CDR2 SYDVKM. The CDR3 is CASRSRATDTQYF. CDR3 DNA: TGTGCCAGCAGGTCCCGGGCCACAGATACGCAGTATTTT.

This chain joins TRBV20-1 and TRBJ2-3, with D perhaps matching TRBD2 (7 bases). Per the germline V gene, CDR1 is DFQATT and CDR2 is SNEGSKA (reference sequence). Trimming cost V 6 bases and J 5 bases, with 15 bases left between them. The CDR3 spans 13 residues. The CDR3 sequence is CSARRGGGDTQYF. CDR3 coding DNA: TGCAGTGCCCGAAGGGGGGGGGGAGATACGCAGTATTTT.

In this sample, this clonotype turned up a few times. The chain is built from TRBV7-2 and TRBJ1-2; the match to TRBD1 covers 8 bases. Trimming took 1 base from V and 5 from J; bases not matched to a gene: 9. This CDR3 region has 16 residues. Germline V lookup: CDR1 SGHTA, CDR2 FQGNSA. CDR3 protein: CASSLGPGQGAYGYTF. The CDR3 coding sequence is TGTGCCAGCAGCTTAGGACCAGGGCAGGGGGCTTATGGCTACACCTTC.

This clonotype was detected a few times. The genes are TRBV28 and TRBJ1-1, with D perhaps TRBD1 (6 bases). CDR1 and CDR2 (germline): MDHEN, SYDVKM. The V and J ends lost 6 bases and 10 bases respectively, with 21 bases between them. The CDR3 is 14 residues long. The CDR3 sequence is CASSLGGPGVAAFF. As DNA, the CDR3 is TGTGCCAGCAGCCTAGGTGGCCCAGGGGTTGCAGCTTTCTTT.

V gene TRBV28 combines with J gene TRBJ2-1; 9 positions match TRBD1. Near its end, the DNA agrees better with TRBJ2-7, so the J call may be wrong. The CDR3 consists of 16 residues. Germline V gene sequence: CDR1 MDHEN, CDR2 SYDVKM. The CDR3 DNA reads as TGTGCCAGCACCACTATGGGACAGGGATCCTACAATGAGCAGTACTTC. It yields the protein CASTTMGQGSYNEQYF.

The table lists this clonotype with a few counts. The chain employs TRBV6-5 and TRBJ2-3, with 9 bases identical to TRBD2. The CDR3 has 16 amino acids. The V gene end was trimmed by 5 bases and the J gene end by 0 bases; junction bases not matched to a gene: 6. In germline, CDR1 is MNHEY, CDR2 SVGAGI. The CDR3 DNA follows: TGTGCCAGCAGTCAAATAGCGGGAGTGAGCACAGATACGCAGTATTTT. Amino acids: CASSQIAGVSTDTQYF.

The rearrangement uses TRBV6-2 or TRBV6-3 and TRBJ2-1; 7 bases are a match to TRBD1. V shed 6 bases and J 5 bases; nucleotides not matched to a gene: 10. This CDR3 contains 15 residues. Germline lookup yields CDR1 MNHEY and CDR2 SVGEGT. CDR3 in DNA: TGTGCCAGCAGACGGAGACAGGGTGGGGACAATGAGCAGTTCTTC. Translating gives CASRRRQGGDNEQFF.

The CDR3 region has the DNA TGCAGTGGGGGACGCCTCTCCTACGAGCAGTACTTC. Translated, it gives CSGGRLSYEQYF. This sequence joins TRBV20-1 and TRBJ2-7, with D perhaps being TRBD1 or TRBD2 (5 bases each). The CDR3 extends over 12 amino acids. V dropped 7 bases and J dropped 0 bases, with 10 bases sitting between them. Germline CDR1 and CDR2: DFQATT and SNEGSKA (reference sequence).

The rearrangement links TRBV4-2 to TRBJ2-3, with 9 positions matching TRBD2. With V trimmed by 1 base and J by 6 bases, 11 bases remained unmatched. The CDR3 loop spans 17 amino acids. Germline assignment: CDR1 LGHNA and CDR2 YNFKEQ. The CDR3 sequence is CASSQGGSGGRIDTQYF. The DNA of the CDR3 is TGTGCCAGCAGCCAAGGAGGTAGCGGGGGACGAATCGATACGCAGTATTTT.

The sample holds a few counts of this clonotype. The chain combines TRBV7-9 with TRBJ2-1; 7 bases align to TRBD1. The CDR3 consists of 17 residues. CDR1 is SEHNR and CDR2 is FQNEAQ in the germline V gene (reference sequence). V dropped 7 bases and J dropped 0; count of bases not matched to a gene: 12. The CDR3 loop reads CASIPLDRPSSYNEQFF. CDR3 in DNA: TGTGCCAGCATCCCACTGGACAGGCCGAGCTCCTACAATGAGCAGTTCTTC.

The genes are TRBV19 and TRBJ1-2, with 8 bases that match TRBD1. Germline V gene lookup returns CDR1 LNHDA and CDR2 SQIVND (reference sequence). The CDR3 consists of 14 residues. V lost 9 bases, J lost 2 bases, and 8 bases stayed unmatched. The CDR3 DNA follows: TGTGCCAGCGCCGGGACAGGTGGAAACTATGGCTACACCTTC. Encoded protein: CASAGTGGNYGYTF.